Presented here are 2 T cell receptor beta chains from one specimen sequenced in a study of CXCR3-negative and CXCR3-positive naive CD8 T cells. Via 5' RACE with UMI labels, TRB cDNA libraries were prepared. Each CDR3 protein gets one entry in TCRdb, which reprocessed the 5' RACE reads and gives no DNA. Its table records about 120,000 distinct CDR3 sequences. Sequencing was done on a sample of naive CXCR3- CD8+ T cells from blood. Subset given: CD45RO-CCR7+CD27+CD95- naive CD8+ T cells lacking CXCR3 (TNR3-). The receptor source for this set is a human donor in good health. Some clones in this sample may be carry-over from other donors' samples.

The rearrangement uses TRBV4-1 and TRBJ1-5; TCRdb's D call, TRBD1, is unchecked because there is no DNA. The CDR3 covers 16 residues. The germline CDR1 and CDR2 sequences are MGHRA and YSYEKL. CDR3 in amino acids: CASSHRPDRGNQPQHF.

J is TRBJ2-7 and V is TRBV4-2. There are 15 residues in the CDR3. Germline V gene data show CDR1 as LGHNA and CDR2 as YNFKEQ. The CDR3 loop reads CASSPSSGELSEQYF.